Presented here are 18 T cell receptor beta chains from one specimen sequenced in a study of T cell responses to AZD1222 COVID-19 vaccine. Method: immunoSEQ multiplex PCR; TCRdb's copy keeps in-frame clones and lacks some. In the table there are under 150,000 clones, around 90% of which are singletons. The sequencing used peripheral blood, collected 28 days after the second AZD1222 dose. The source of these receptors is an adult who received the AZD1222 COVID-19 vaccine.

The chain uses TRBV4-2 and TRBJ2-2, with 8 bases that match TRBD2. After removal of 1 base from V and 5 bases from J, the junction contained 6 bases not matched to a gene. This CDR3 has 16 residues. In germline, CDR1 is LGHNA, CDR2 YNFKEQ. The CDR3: CASSQVQAGVTGELFF. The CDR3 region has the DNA TGTGCCAGCAGCCAAGTCCAAGCGGGAGTTACCGGGGAGCTGTTTTTT.

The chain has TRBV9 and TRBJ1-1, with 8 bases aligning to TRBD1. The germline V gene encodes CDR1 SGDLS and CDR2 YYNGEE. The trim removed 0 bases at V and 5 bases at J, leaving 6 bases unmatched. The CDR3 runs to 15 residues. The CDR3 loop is CASSVGTGTDTEAFF. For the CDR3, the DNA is TGTGCCAGCAGCGTAGGGACAGGGACAGATACTGAAGCTTTCTTT.

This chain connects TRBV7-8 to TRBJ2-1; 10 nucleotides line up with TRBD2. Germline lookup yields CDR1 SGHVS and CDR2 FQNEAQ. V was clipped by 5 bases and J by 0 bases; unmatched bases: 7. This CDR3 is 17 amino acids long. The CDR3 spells CASSRRASGSSYNEQFF. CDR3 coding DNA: TGTGCCAGCAGCCGAAGAGCTAGCGGGAGCTCCTACAATGAGCAGTTCTTC.

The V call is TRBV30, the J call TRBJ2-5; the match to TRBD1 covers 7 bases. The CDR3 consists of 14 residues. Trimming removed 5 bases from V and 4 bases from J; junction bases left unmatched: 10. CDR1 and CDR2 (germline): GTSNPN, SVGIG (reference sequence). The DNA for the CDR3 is TGTGCCTGGGGCCTGGAAGGGGGCATAGAGACCCAGTACTTC. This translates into CAWGLEGGIETQYF.

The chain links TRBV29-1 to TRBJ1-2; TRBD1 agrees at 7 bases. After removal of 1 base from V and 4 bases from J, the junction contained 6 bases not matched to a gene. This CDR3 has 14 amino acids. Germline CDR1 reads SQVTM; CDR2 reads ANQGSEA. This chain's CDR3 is CSVEGGQLAYGYTF. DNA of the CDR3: TGCAGCGTTGAAGGGGGACAGCTGGCCTATGGCTACACCTTC.

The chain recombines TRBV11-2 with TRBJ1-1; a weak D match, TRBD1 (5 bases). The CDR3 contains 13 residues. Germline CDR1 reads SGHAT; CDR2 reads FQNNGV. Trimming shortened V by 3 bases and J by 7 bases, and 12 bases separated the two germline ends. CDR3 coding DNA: TGTGCCAGCAGCTTTGCGGACAACCGTGAAGCTTTCTTT. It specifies CASSFADNREAFF. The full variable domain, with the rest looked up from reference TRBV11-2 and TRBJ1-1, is EAGVAQSPRYKIIEKRQSVAFWCNPISGHATLYWYQQILGQGPKLLIQFQNNGVVDDSQLPKDRFSAERLKGVDSTLKIQPAKLEDSAVYLCASSFADNREAFFGQGTRLTVV.

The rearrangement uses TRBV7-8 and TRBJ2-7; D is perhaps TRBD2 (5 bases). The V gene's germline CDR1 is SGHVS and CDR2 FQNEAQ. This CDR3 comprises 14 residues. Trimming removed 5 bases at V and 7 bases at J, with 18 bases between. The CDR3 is CASSPDGRALEQYF. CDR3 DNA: TGTGCCAGCAGCCCCGACGGGCGGGCCCTGGAGCAGTACTTC.

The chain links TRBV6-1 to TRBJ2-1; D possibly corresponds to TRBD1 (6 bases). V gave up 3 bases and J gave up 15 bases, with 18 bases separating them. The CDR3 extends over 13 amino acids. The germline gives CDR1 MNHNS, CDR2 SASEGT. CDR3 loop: CASSEPGTPNGFF. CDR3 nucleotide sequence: TGTGCCAGCAGTGAGCCCGGGACACCAAATGGGTTCTTC.

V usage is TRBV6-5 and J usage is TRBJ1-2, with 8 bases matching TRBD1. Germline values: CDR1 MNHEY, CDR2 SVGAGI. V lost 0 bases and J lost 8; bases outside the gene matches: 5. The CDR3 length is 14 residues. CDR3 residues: CASSYSGTGRGYTF. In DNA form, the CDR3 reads TGTGCCAGCAGTTACTCGGGGACAGGCAGGGGCTACACCTTC.

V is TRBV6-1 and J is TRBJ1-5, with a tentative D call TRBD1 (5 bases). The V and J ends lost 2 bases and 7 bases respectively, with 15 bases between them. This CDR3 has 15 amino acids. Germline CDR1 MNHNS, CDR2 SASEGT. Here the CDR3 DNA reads TGTGCCAGCAGTGAAACGGACACCTGGGGACAGCCCCAGCATTTT. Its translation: CASSETDTWGQPQHF.

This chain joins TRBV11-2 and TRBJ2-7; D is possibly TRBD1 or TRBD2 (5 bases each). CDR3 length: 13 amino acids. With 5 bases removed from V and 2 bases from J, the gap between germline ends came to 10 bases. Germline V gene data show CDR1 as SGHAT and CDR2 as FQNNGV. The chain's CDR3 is CASSQGTTYEQYV. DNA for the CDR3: TGTGCCAGCAGCCAAGGGACCACCTACGAGCAGTACGTC.

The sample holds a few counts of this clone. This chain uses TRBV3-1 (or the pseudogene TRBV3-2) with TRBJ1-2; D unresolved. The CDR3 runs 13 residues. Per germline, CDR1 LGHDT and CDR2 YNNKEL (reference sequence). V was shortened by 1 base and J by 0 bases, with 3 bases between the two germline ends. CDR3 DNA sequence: TGTGCCAGCAGCCAAGGTCCTAACTATGGCTACACCTTC. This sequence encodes CASSQGPNYGYTF.

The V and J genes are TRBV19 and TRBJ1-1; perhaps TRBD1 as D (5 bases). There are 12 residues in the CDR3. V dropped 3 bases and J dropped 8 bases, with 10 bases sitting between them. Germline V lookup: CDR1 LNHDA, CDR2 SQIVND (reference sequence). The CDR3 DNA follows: TGTGCCAGTAGTATCTTTCCAGGGGAAGCTTTCTTT. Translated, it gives CASSIFPGEAFF.

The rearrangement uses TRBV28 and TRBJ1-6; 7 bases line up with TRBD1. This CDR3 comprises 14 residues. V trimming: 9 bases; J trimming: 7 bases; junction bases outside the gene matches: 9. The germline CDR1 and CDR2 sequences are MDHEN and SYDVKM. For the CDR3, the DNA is TGTGCCAGTTTAACGGACAGGAGAAATTCACCCCTCCACTTT. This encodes CASLTDRRNSPLHF.

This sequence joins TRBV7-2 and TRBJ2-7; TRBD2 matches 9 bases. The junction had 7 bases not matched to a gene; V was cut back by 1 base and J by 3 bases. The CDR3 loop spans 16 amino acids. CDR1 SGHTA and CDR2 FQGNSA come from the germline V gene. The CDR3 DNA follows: TGTGCCAGCAGCTTAGGGCTGGCGGGAGGGATCTACGAGCAGTACTTC. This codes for CASSLGLAGGIYEQYF.

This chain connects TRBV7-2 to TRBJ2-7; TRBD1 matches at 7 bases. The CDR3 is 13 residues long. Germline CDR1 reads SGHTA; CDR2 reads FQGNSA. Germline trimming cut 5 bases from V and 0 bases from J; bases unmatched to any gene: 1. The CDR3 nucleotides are TGTGCCAGCAGCCGGGACAGCTCCTACGAGCAGTACTTC. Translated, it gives CASSRDSSYEQYF.

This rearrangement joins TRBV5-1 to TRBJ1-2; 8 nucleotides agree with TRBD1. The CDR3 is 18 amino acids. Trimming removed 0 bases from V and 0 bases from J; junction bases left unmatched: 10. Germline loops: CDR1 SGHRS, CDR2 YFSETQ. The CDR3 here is CASSLAAAGGLTNYGYTF. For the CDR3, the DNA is TGCGCCAGCAGCTTGGCCGCGGCAGGGGGCCTTACTAACTATGGCTACACCTTC.

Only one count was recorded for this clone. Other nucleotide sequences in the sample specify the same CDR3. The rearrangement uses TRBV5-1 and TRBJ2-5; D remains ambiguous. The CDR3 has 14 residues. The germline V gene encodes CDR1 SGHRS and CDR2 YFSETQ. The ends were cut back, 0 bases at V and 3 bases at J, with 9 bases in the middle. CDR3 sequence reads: CASSLVGYEETQYF. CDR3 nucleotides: TGCGCCAGCAGCTTGGTGGGGTACGAAGAGACCCAGTACTTC.